These 32 T cell receptor beta chains came from one sample sequenced in a study of blood T cell repertoires in COVID-19. TCRdb keeps only in-frame clones here, not all; method: immunoSEQ multiplex PCR. The repertoire holds approximately 170,000 clones, with roughly 84% as singletons. The sample consisted of peripheral blood. All receptors come from an elderly woman with active or convalescent COVID-19.

The chain recombines TRBV27 with TRBJ2-7, with TRBD2 matching 7 bases. The CDR3 sequence is 16 residues long. Germline trimming cut 3 bases from V and 3 bases from J; bases unmatched to any gene: 11. Germline V gene data show CDR1 as MNHEY and CDR2 as SMNVEV (reference sequence). The CDR3 DNA reads as TGTGCCAGCAGTTTGTCTGGGAGGGTATCCCTCTACGAGCAGTACTTC. Protein sequence: CASSLSGRVSLYEQYF.

The rearrangement joins TRBV5-1 to TRBJ1-4; the match to TRBD1 covers 8 bases. Germline lookup yields CDR1 SGHRS and CDR2 YFSETQ. J gave up 7 bases and V 5 bases, and 7 bases lay outside the gene matches. CDR3 length equals 14 residues. The CDR3 DNA follows: TGCGCCAGCAGTTCAGGGGGCGGGAGTGAAAAACTGTTTTTT. It encodes CASSSGGGSEKLFF.

This chain links TRBV19 with TRBJ2-3; TRBD2 is a possible D gene (6 bases). The germline gives CDR1 LNHDA, CDR2 SQIVND (reference sequence). Trimming cost V 1 base and J 4 bases, with 12 bases left between them. This CDR3 spans 15 amino acids. The chain's CDR3 is CASSIAGARADTQYF. CDR3 sequence (DNA): TGTGCCAGTAGTATAGCGGGAGCAAGGGCAGATACGCAGTATTTT.

This sequence joins TRBV10-3 and TRBJ1-1; D gene unclear. Germline CDR1 ENHRY, CDR2 SYGVKD. V shed 2 bases and J shed 4 bases, with 14 bases lying between them. The CDR3 length is 15 residues. The CDR3 region has the DNA TGTGCCATCAGTGAGGGGGAGGGTTGGGTCACTGAAGCTTTCTTT. It translates to CAISEGEGWVTEAFF.

The chain combines TRBV6-5 with TRBJ1-5; the match to TRBD1 covers 9 bases. The length of the CDR3 is 13 residues. The V and J ends lost 6 bases and 7 bases, in that order; junction bases with no gene match: 4. Germline V CDR1 and CDR2: MNHEY, SVGAGI. The chain's CDR3 is CASSTGGGQPQHF. The CDR3 nucleotides are TGTGCCAGCAGCACAGGGGGCGGACAGCCCCAGCATTTT.

The rearrangement uses TRBV5-4 and TRBJ2-5, with TRBD1 matching over 10 bases. The ends lost 4 bases at V and 5 bases at J; junction bases unmatched: 5. Per the germline V gene, CDR1 is SGHNT and CDR2 is YYREEE (reference sequence). The CDR3 is made up of 14 amino acids. As DNA, the CDR3 is TGTGCCAGCAGCCCCGGGACAGGGGTTGAGACCCAGTACTTC. Protein sequence: CASSPGTGVETQYF.

The genes are TRBV3-1 (or the pseudogene TRBV3-2) and TRBJ2-7, with 10 positions matching TRBD1. CDR3 length equals 15 residues. Trimming at V came to 4 bases and at J to 7 bases, leaving 10 bases not matched to a gene. Germline CDR1 reads LGHDT; CDR2 reads YNNKEL (reference sequence). CDR3 in DNA: TGTGCCAGCAGCCCGGGACAGGGGACTACTAATGAGCAGTACTTC. It specifies CASSPGQGTTNEQYF.

The gene calls are TRBV12-5 and TRBJ1-1; 8 nucleotides match TRBD1. The CDR3 runs to 19 residues. Germline CDR1 reads LGHNT; CDR2 reads FRNRAP. V gave up 0 bases and J gave up 1 base; unmatched junction bases: 13. Here the CDR3 DNA reads TGTGCTAGTGGTTTGGTGACCCGGACAGGGTTTATCGGGAACACTGAAGCTTTCTTT. This codes for CASGLVTRTGFIGNTEAFF.

The genes are TRBV11-2 and TRBJ2-1, with 12 bases identical to TRBD2. Germline loops: CDR1 SGHAT, CDR2 FQNNGV. After removal of 5 bases from V and 5 bases from J, the junction contained 7 bases not matched to a gene. There are 16 residues in the CDR3. DNA of the CDR3: TGTGCCAGCAGCCGTACCAGACTAGCGGGGGACAATGAGCAGTTCTTC. Amino acid sequence: CASSRTRLAGDNEQFF.

The chain recombines TRBV18 with TRBJ1-5, with TRBD1 as a possible D gene (6 bases). This CDR3 has 16 residues. Looked up from germline, CDR1 is KGHSH and CDR2 is LQKENI. V was trimmed by 3 bases and J by 3 bases, leaving 15 bases between them. CDR3 DNA sequence: TGTGCCAGCTCACCTAACAGAGGGGGGGACAATCAGCCCCAGCATTTT. This translates into CASSPNRGGDNQPQHF. Complete variable domain (other parts from reference TRBV18 and TRBJ1-5): NAGVMQNPRHLVRRRGQEARLRCSPMKGHSHVYWYRQLPEEGLKFMVYLQKENIIDESGMPKERFSAEFPKEGPSILRIQQVVRGDSAAYFCASSPNRGGDNQPQHFGDGTRLSIL.

This chain joins TRBV5-6 and TRBJ1-4; the D gene is possibly TRBD1 (5 bases). V gave up 2 bases and J gave up 7 bases, with 9 bases separating them. CDR3 length: 13 residues. Per the germline V gene, CDR1 is SGHDT and CDR2 is YYEEEE. CDR3 in amino acids: CASSFVRAEKLFF. The CDR3 nucleotides read TGTGCCAGCAGCTTTGTCAGGGCTGAAAAACTGTTTTTT.

The chain couples TRBV29-1 to TRBJ2-1; D may be TRBD1 (6 bases). Per the germline V gene, CDR1 is SQVTM and CDR2 is ANQGSEA. V was pared by 1 base and J by 2 bases, with 9 bases between. The CDR3 consists of 14 residues. CDR3: CSVEGPGAYNEQFF. The CDR3 coding sequence is TGCAGCGTTGAAGGCCCAGGGGCCTACAATGAGCAGTTCTTC.

J is TRBJ2-7 and V is TRBV3-1 (or the pseudogene TRBV3-2); 14 nucleotides align to TRBD2. V lost 3 bases to trimming and J lost 5 bases; unmatched junction nucleotides: 6. The CDR3 has 16 residues. Germline CDR1 LGHDT, CDR2 YNNKEL (reference sequence). CDR3 in DNA: TGTGCCAGCAGCCAGAGGACTAGCGGGAGGTTCCACGAGCAGTACTTC. Encoded protein: CASSQRTSGRFHEQYF.

CDR3 loop: CAISAQGGQGYTF. CDR3 DNA sequence: TGTGCCATCAGTGCACAGGGGGGACAGGGCTACACCTTC. J is TRBJ1-2 and V is TRBV10-3; 8 nucleotides agree with TRBD1. CDR1 ENHRY and CDR2 SYGVKD come from the germline V gene. The CDR3 consists of 13 residues. J was trimmed by 8 bases and V by 4 bases; bases with no gene match: 6.

There are a few counts of this clone. The J gene is TRBJ1-2, the V gene TRBV30, with 8 nucleotides matching TRBD1. V gave up 4 bases and J gave up 3 bases; unmatched junction bases: 4. This CDR3 region has 13 residues. Germline CDR1 is GTSNPN and CDR2 is SVGIG (reference sequence). The CDR3 DNA sequence: TGTGCCTGGACAGGGGGCTTCTACTATGGCTACACCTTC. Its translation is CAWTGGFYYGYTF.

V is TRBV19 and J is TRBJ2-7; 8 bases fit TRBD1. The length of the CDR3 is 12 residues. The junction had 4 bases not matched to a gene; V was cut back by 9 bases and J by 3 bases. The germline V gene encodes CDR1 LNHDA and CDR2 SQIVND (reference sequence). CDR3 in DNA: TGTGCCAGCGGGGACAGGAGCTACGAGCAGTACTTC. Its translation: CASGDRSYEQYF.

The V call is TRBV9, the J call TRBJ1-3, with a tentative D call TRBD1 (5 bases). The length of the CDR3 is 15 residues. From germline, CDR1 is SGDLS and CDR2 YYNGEE. Trimming removed 4 bases at V and 2 bases at J, with 13 bases between. CDR3 coding DNA: TGTGCCAGCAGCCCAGGGACTCCAACTGGAAACACCATATATTTT. Its translation: CASSPGTPTGNTIYF.

The rearrangement uses TRBV7-3 and TRBJ2-3; TRBD2 aligns across 12 bases. Germline CDR1 SGHTA, CDR2 FQGTGA. V was clipped by 5 bases and J by 2 bases; unmatched bases: 11. The CDR3 totals 18 residues. CDR3 residues: CASSKLAGGASVTDTQYF. The CDR3 DNA is TGTGCCAGCAGCAAACTAGCGGGAGGCGCCAGTGTCACAGATACGCAGTATTTT.

This clone was seen only a few times. CDR3 region: CASSPQRTVSYEQYF. CDR3 sequence (DNA): TGTGCCAGCAGCCCTCAAAGGACAGTCTCCTACGAGCAGTACTTC. This rearrangement joins TRBV7-2 to TRBJ2-7; D is possibly TRBD1 (6 bases). This CDR3 has 15 amino acids. Deletions cut 5 bases from V and 0 bases from J, with 14 bases between. Germline loops: CDR1 SGHTA, CDR2 FQGNSA.

The chain uses TRBV3-1 (or the pseudogene TRBV3-2) and TRBJ2-2; possible D gene TRBD2, 5 bases. V lost 4 bases and J lost 6, with 9 bases in between. The CDR3 is 13 amino acids. Germline CDR1 and CDR2: LGHDT and YNNKEL (reference sequence). CDR3 sequence (DNA): TGTGCCAGCAGCCCCTGGGAGTCCGGGGAGCTGTTTTTT. This translates into CASSPWESGELFF.

The V and J genes are TRBV5-1 and TRBJ2-7, with 8 bases that match TRBD1. The V and J ends lost 5 bases and 3 bases, in that order; junction bases with no gene match: 4. The CDR3 contains 13 residues. Germline lookup yields CDR1 SGHRS and CDR2 YFSETQ. CDR3: CASRPGQGYEQYF. The CDR3, as DNA: TGCGCCAGCAGACCAGGACAGGGCTACGAGCAGTACTTC.

This chain uses TRBV30 with TRBJ2-2, with a tentative D call TRBD1 (6 bases). The CDR3 covers 13 residues. Looked up from germline, CDR1 is GTSNPN and CDR2 is SVGIG (reference sequence). The ends were cut back, 4 bases at V and 6 bases at J, with 12 bases in the middle. The CDR3 region is CAWNRTVSGELFF. DNA of the CDR3: TGTGCCTGGAACAGGACAGTATCCGGGGAGCTGTTTTTT. Variable domain in full (rest from reference TRBV30 and TRBJ2-2): SQTIHQWPATLVQPVGSPLSLECTVEGTSNPNLYWYRQAAGRGLQLLFYSVGIGQISSEVPQNLSASRPQDRQFILSSKKLLLSDSGFYLCAWNRTVSGELFFGEGSRLTVL.

For the CDR3, the DNA is TGTGCCAGCACCCGATTGGGGGGCACTGAAGCTTTCTTT. Protein product: CASTRLGGTEAFF. The chain combines TRBV6-5 with TRBJ1-1; TRBD1 is a possible D gene (5 bases). CDR1 MNHEY and CDR2 SVGAGI come from the germline V gene. The CDR3 runs 13 residues. Deletions cut 7 bases from V and 4 bases from J, with 13 bases between.

This rearrangement joins TRBV5-6 to TRBJ2-7; D is possibly TRBD1 (5 bases). V was trimmed by 2 bases and J by 2 bases, leaving 14 bases between them. This CDR3 is 15 amino acids long. CDR1 and CDR2 (germline): SGHDT, YYEEEE. The CDR3, as DNA: TGTGCCAGCAGCTTTTTTCCAGGGCCTACCTACGAGCAGTACTTC. This translates into CASSFFPGPTYEQYF.

The chain has TRBV5-5 and TRBJ2-2; D remains ambiguous. The germline V gene has CDR1 SGHKS and CDR2 YYEKEE (reference sequence). Trimming took 2 bases from V and 1 from J, leaving 6 bases between them. The CDR3 extends over 14 amino acids. The CDR3 DNA is TGTGCCAGCAGCTTTTCAGGGAACACCGGGGAGCTGTTTTTT. The encoded protein is CASSFSGNTGELFF.

The chain uses TRBV11-2 and TRBJ2-1; no clear D gene. Trimming stripped 1 base from V and 0 bases from J, with 10 bases between. The CDR3 runs 16 residues. Germline CDR1 reads SGHAT; CDR2 reads FQNNGV. The CDR3 DNA reads as TGTGCCAGCAGCTTAGCGACTTTGAGCTCCTACAATGAGCAGTTCTTC. The encoded protein is CASSLATLSSYNEQFF.

This chain uses TRBV28 with TRBJ1-2; no reliable D call. V shed 7 bases and J shed 3 bases, with 12 bases lying between them. The CDR3 loop spans 13 amino acids. Germline V gene sequence: CDR1 MDHEN, CDR2 SYDVKM. In nucleotides, the CDR3 is TGTGCCAGCACCTCTAGGATGGACTATGGCTACACCTTC. This gives the protein CASTSRMDYGYTF.

This clone has just a few counts. This CDR3 is CASSLRQGPYGYTF. The CDR3 DNA reads as TGCGCCAGCAGCTTACGACAGGGCCCCTATGGCTACACCTTC. The V gene is TRBV5-1, the J gene TRBJ1-2; 7 nucleotides align to TRBD1. The CDR3 extends over 14 amino acids. CDR1 and CDR2 from the germline V gene are SGHRS and YFSETQ. Germline trimming cut 2 bases from V and 4 bases from J; bases unmatched to any gene: 5.

V is TRBV5-1 and J is TRBJ1-1, with D unresolved. Germline CDR1 reads SGHRS; CDR2 reads YFSETQ. The length of the CDR3 is 15 residues. V gave up 2 bases and J gave up 0 bases, with 11 bases separating them. This CDR3 reads CASSFLAGVNTEAFF. The DNA for the CDR3 is TGCGCCAGCAGCTTTTTGGCCGGGGTGAACACTGAAGCTTTCTTT.

The chain links TRBV28 to TRBJ2-3; a weak D match, TRBD2 (6 bases). The V gene's germline CDR1 is MDHEN and CDR2 SYDVKM. This CDR3 is 20 amino acids long. Trimming removed 1 base from V and 0 bases from J, with 23 bases in between. The chain's CDR3 is CASSLSRSGRPAPSTDTQYF. The CDR3 DNA sequence: TGTGCCAGCAGTTTATCTCGGAGCGGGCGACCTGCCCCCAGCACAGATACGCAGTATTTT.

The rearrangement uses TRBV18 and TRBJ1-4; 10 nucleotides align to TRBD1. Germline CDR1 reads KGHSH; CDR2 reads LQKENI. CDR3 length: 15 amino acids. Trimming at V came to 4 bases and at J to 8 bases, leaving 7 bases not matched to a gene. For the CDR3, the DNA is TGTGCCAGCTCACGACAGGGGGCGGGCGACGAAAAACTGTTTTTT. It specifies CASSRQGAGDEKLFF.

This clone was seen only a few times. The CDR3 here is CASSFPGNTEAFF. CDR3 DNA: TGTGCCAGCAGCTTCCCGGGGAACACTGAAGCTTTCTTT. The rearrangement joins TRBV7-9 to TRBJ1-1; D gene ambiguous. This CDR3 has 13 amino acids. The V end was cut by 3 bases, the J end by 1 base, with 6 bases between. Germline CDR1 SEHNR, CDR2 FQNEAQ (reference sequence).